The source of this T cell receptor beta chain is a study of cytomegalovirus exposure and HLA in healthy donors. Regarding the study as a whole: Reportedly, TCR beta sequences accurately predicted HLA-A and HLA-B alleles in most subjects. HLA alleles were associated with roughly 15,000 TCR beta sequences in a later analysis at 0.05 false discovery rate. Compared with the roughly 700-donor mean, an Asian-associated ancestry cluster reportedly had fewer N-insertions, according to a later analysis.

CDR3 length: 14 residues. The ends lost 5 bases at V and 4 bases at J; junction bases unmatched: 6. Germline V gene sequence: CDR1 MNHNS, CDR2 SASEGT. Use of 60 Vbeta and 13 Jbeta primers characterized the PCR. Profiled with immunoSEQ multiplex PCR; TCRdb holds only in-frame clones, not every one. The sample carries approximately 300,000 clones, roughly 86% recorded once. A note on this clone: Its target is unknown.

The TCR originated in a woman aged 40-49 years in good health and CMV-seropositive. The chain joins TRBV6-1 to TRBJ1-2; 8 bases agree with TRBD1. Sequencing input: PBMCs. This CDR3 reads CASSTDRVVYGYTF. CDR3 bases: TGTGCCAGCAGTACGGACAGGGTGGTCTATGGCTACACCTTC.